Shown below are 24 T cell receptor beta chains from a single sample sequenced in a study of T cell responses to AZD1222 COVID-19 vaccine. Sequenced by immunoSEQ multiplex PCR; TCRdb stores in-frame clones only, minus some. Here the sample spans 120,000 to 150,000 clones, about 93% being singletons. The input for sequencing was peripheral blood, taken on day 0 of AZD1222 vaccination. All receptors derive from an adult in good health.

The J gene is TRBJ1-5, the V gene TRBV7-2; the match to TRBD1 covers 7 bases. Trimming took 4 bases from V and 2 from J; bases not matched to a gene: 5. Germline CDR1 is SGHTA and CDR2 is FQGNSA. This CDR3 region has 15 residues. The CDR3 spells CASSSDRVGNQPQHF. DNA for the CDR3: TGTGCCAGCAGCTCAGACAGGGTTGGCAATCAGCCCCAGCATTTT.

This chain uses TRBV7-9 with TRBJ2-5, with TRBD1 identical over 10 bases. CDR1 and CDR2 (germline): SEHNR, FQNEAQ (reference sequence). Trimming took 3 bases from V and 0 from J; bases not matched to a gene: 1. The CDR3 loop spans 15 amino acids. The CDR3 coding sequence is TGTGCCAGCAGCTTGGGACAGGGGTACCAAGAGACCCAGTACTTC. Amino acid sequence: CASSLGQGYQETQYF.

This chain links TRBV27 with TRBJ2-7; D is possibly TRBD1 or TRBD2 (5 bases each). Germline V CDR1 and CDR2: MNHEY, SMNVEV (reference sequence). Trimming removed 4 bases at V and 3 bases at J, with 16 bases between. The CDR3 is 15 amino acids. The CDR3 reads CASSSAGTSLYEQYF. DNA for the CDR3: TGTGCCAGCAGTTCAGCCGGGACCTCTCTCTACGAGCAGTACTTC.

This clone was seen just once. V is TRBV5-6 and J is TRBJ1-6, with 9 nucleotides matching TRBD1. CDR3 length equals 17 residues. Per germline, CDR1 SGHDT and CDR2 YYEEEE. With 2 bases clipped from V and 10 bases from J, the junction kept 13 bases outside the gene matches. DNA for the CDR3: TGTGCCAGCAGCTTTGGCCGGGACAGGGTAGTAAGCTCACCCCTCCACTTT. It yields the protein CASSFGRDRVVSSPLHF. Full variable domain (remainder filled in from reference TRBV5-6 and TRBJ1-6): DAGVTQSPTHLIKTRGQQVTLRCSPKSGHDTVSWYQQALGQGPQFIFQYYEEEERQRGNFPDRFSGHQFPNYSSELNVNALLLGDSALYLCASSFGRDRVVSSPLHFGNGTRLTVT.

The V and J genes are TRBV12-3 or TRBV12-4 and TRBJ1-2; 7 bases fit TRBD1. This CDR3 comprises 12 residues. After removal of 6 bases from V and 4 bases from J, the junction contained 2 bases not matched to a gene. CDR3 in DNA: TGTGCCAGCAGCCGGGACAGCTATGGCTACACCTTC. It translates to CASSRDSYGYTF.

The rearrangement joins TRBV5-6 to TRBJ1-4; the D is unclear. The CDR3 has 13 amino acids. Germline CDR1 is SGHDT and CDR2 is YYEEEE. With 0 bases removed from V and 10 bases from J, the gap between germline ends came to 10 bases. CDR3 nucleotides: TGTGCCAGCAGCTTGGAAGCAGGTGGAAAACTGTTTTTT. Its protein product is CASSLEAGGKLFF.

This clone was picked up one time. This chain connects TRBV7-8 to TRBJ1-1, with 7 bases matching TRBD1. Trimming cost V 5 bases and J 4 bases; bases outside gene matches: 13. This CDR3 spans 16 amino acids. Per the germline V gene, CDR1 is SGHVS and CDR2 is FQNEAQ. The CDR3 sequence is CASSPRGRGGATEAFF. The CDR3, as DNA: TGTGCCAGCAGCCCCAGGGGGAGGGGCGGCGCCACTGAAGCTTTCTTT.

This chain joins TRBV29-1 and TRBJ2-1; tentative D call: TRBD1 (6 bases). The V end lost 6 bases, the J end lost 3 bases, and 9 bases lay between the germline ends. There are 12 residues in the CDR3. Germline V gene sequence: CDR1 SQVTM, CDR2 ANQGSEA. The CDR3 is CSVSTGYNEQFF. DNA for the CDR3: TGCAGCGTCTCGACAGGCTACAATGAGCAGTTCTTC.

About this clone itself: Distinct nucleotide sequences in the sample also encode this CDR3. The chain joins TRBV7-9 to TRBJ2-1; D is uncertain. The CDR3 loop spans 11 amino acids. Trimming pared 1 base from V and 9 bases from J, leaving 4 bases between. The germline gives CDR1 SEHNR, CDR2 FQNEAQ (reference sequence). The CDR3 reads CASSLDGEQFF. The DNA for the CDR3 is TGTGCCAGCAGCTTAGATGGTGAGCAGTTCTTC.

The CDR3 loop is CASSRTTGNYGYTF. The CDR3 bases are TGCGCCAGCAGCCGCACCACTGGAAACTATGGCTACACCTTC. The chain is built from TRBV4-1 and TRBJ1-2; unclear D gene. The ends were cut back, 4 bases at V and 2 bases at J, with 11 bases in the middle. The CDR3 is 14 amino acids. Germline lookup yields CDR1 MGHRA and CDR2 YSYEKL.

This clone was detected only once. The rearrangement joins TRBV4-2 to TRBJ1-1, with 7 bases that match TRBD1. This CDR3 has 14 residues. Per the germline V gene, CDR1 is LGHNA and CDR2 is YNFKEQ. J lost 1 base, V lost 4 bases, and 3 bases had no gene match. CDR3 sequence reads: CASSPDRKNTEAFF. The DNA for the CDR3 is TGTGCCAGCAGCCCGGACAGGAAGAACACTGAAGCTTTCTTT.

The chain has TRBV4-1 and TRBJ1-6; D might be TRBD1 (5 bases). V lost 6 bases, J lost 10 bases, and 25 bases lay in between. Germline CDR1 reads MGHRA; CDR2 reads YSYEKL. The CDR3 extends over 17 amino acids. CDR3 region: CASSQIQGVRGGSPLHF. CDR3 coding DNA: TGCGCCAGCAGTCAAATCCAAGGAGTGAGGGGTGGGTCACCCCTCCACTTT.

The CDR3 sequence: CASSVSGGRETQYF. Here the CDR3 DNA reads TGTGCCAGCAGCGTCAGCGGGGGGCGGGAGACCCAGTACTTC. V is TRBV9 and J is TRBJ2-5, with 9 bases matching TRBD2. This CDR3 has 14 residues. V lost 2 bases and J lost 5; bases outside the gene matches: 4. Germline V gives CDR1 SGDLS, CDR2 YYNGEE.

This chain uses TRBV7-9 with TRBJ1-1, with D unclear. CDR3 length: 13 residues. CDR1 is SEHNR and CDR2 is FQNEAQ in the germline V gene (reference sequence). V was clipped by 1 base and J by 11 bases, with 14 bases between them. CDR3 DNA sequence: TGTGCCAGCAGCTTAGACTGGGCATCCCAGGCTTTCTTT. Its protein is CASSLDWASQAFF. Together with reference TRBV7-9 and TRBJ1-1, the CDR3 gives the full variable domain: DTGVSQNPRHKITKRGQNVTFRCDPISEHNRLYWYRQTLGQGPEFLTYFQNEAQLEKSRLLSDRFSAERPKGSFSTLEIQRTEQGDSAMYLCASSLDWASQAFFGQGTRLTVV.

The chain links TRBV6-1 to TRBJ2-4; a possible D gene is TRBD2 (6 bases). Between the trimmed V and J ends, which lost 2 bases and 1 base, there was a span of 9 bases. The CDR3 covers 15 residues. In germline, CDR1 is MNHNS, CDR2 SASEGT. Here the CDR3 DNA reads TGTGCCAGCAGTGAACCCGGGGGTGCCAAAAACATTCAGTACTTC. Translated: CASSEPGGAKNIQYF.

The V call is TRBV29-1, the J call TRBJ1-1; no firm D call. Germline-derived CDR1 and CDR2 are SQVTM and ANQGSEA. The CDR3 covers 13 residues. The V end lost 3 bases, the J end lost 3 bases, and 11 bases lay between the germline ends. CDR3 region: CSVDGGVHTEAFF. CDR3 DNA: TGCAGCGTTGACGGTGGGGTTCACACTGAAGCTTTCTTT.

The CDR3 region is CASTIGNTEAFF. The DNA for the CDR3 is TGTGCCAGCACGATCGGGAACACTGAAGCTTTCTTT. V and J are TRBV5-6 and TRBJ1-1; D is unclear. Germline CDR1 reads SGHDT; CDR2 reads YYEEEE. The length of the CDR3 is 12 residues. The V end was cut by 6 bases, the J end by 1 base, with 7 bases between.

The gene calls are TRBV3-1 (or the pseudogene TRBV3-2) and TRBJ1-5; D possibly corresponds to TRBD1 (6 bases). Germline CDR1 and CDR2: LGHDT and YNNKEL (reference sequence). The CDR3 is 12 amino acids. The V end lost 0 bases, the J end lost 10 bases, and 7 bases lay between the germline ends. The chain's CDR3 is CASSQEGAPQHF. The CDR3 DNA reads TGTGCCAGCAGCCAAGAGGGGGCACCCCAGCATTTT.

V is TRBV3-1 (or the pseudogene TRBV3-2) and J is TRBJ1-6; possible D gene TRBD1, 5 bases. The CDR3 length is 14 residues. The V end was cut by 3 bases, the J end by 4 bases, with 7 bases between. Germline-derived CDR1 and CDR2 are LGHDT and YNNKEL (reference sequence). CDR3 protein: CASSQGPYNSPLHF. CDR3 DNA: TGTGCCAGCAGCCAGGGACCTTATAATTCACCCCTCCACTTT.

The chain carries TRBV7-6 and TRBJ2-5, with TRBD2 identical over 13 bases. Germline V lookup: CDR1 SGHVS, CDR2 FNYEAQ. Trimming took 2 bases from V and 0 from J; bases not matched to a gene: 3. This CDR3 has 17 residues. CDR3 region: CASSLMGLAGNQETQYF. CDR3 nucleotides: TGTGCCAGCAGCTTAATGGGACTAGCGGGAAACCAAGAGACCCAGTACTTC.

The chain recombines TRBV9 with TRBJ2-5; tentatively, D is TRBD1 (5 bases). Per the germline V gene, CDR1 is SGDLS and CDR2 is YYNGEE. V was trimmed by 4 bases and J by 2 bases, leaving 15 bases between them. The CDR3 runs 15 residues. The CDR3, as DNA: TGTGCCAGCAGCCCAGGCACAAGGGGACAAGAGACCCAGTACTTC. Translation gives CASSPGTRGQETQYF.

The genes are TRBV18 and TRBJ2-2, with a weak D call TRBD1 (6 bases). CDR3 length equals 15 residues. Germline V lookup: CDR1 KGHSH, CDR2 LQKENI. The V and J ends lost 4 bases and 7 bases respectively, with 16 bases between them. The CDR3 DNA is TGTGCCAGCTCACTGGACAGATTCGGTGTCGGGGAGCTGTTTTTT. Translated, it gives CASSLDRFGVGELFF.

The sample holds a few counts of this clone. The J gene is TRBJ1-1, the V gene TRBV2, with a possible D match to TRBD1 (6 bases). The V and J ends lost 7 bases and 1 base respectively, with 16 bases between them. Germline-derived CDR1 and CDR2 are SNHLY and FYNNEI. The CDR3 covers 15 residues. The DNA for the CDR3 is TGTGCCAGCACCCCGTTGGACAGCTCGAACACTGAAGCTTTCTTT. Amino acid sequence: CASTPLDSSNTEAFF.

V and J are TRBV30 and TRBJ2-7; D may correspond to TRBD1 or TRBD2 (7 bases each). Germline assignment: CDR1 GTSNPN and CDR2 SVGIG (reference sequence). Trimming stripped 0 bases from V and 6 bases from J, with 21 bases between. There are 16 residues in the CDR3. The CDR3 here is CAWSVTGAGGLGEQYF. The CDR3 region has the DNA TGTGCCTGGAGTGTAACAGGGGCCGGGGGGCTGGGCGAGCAGTACTTC.